The entry below gives a single TCR beta chain sequence along with its context. This clonotype occurred a few times. Its antigen specificity is not known. The record has no base qualities; no much larger clone is one base away. Amplification of TCR beta CDR3 regions was carried out from RNA transcripts. The TCR CDR3 was subjected to a first round of RT-PCR using the HTBI primer set and the Qiagen OneStep RT-PCR kit. The libraries were constructed in a second round of multiplex PCR and then size-selected and purified. The libraries were sequenced on an Illumina HiSeq2000 using paired-end 100 bp reads. In the paper's pipeline: Raw data were processed with SOAPnuke, discarding reads with adapters, uncalled bases, mean Phred below 15, or no exact constant-primer or identifier match. COPE v1.2.5 was used to merge the high-quality paired reads, and each unique nucleotide sequence was defined as a clonotype. Clonotypes were aligned to IMGT TRBV, TRBD and TRBJ reference segments using MiTCR v1.1. Analysis was restricted to V-J combinations with a frequency above 0.0001, which covered 99.2% of repertoires. The TCS score was defined as the ratio of F50 (clonal expansion) to E x V (chaos), calculated using BLOSUM62-based TCRdist between CDR3 peptides within each V-J. Welch's t-statistics and random forest reduced around 520 V-J features to roughly 13, which were used in a naive Bayes classifier (R e1071). TCRdb's own reprocessing of the public reads used fastp at Q25 and MiXCR and kept productive beta chains. CDR3 protein duplicates are merged, each entry listing the most common genes and DNA. TCRdb assigned the V and J calls; the authors' analysis was not used. In this sample the table shows 350,000 to 450,000 distinct CDR3 sequences, over 12% of which occur a single time. Approximately 29% of the sample is held by the ten biggest clonotypes.

This sample was taken from a study of T cells in Graves' hyperthyroidism and ophthalmopathy (dated by TCRdb to between 2018 and 2021). In terms of the full investigation: Peripheral blood was sampled at the time of initial diagnosis, prior to any treatment. To identify TCR V-J signatures that set the groups apart, the researchers used a discovery cohort of 100 patients, made up of 40 to 45 with Graves' ophthalmopathy and some 60 with stable Graves' hyperthyroidism. An independent validation cohort of around 19 hyperthyroidism patients and about 15 patients who later progressed to ophthalmopathy tested prospective prediction of ophthalmopathy. The 95 to 100 discovery patients were divided at random into training and test sets in a 7:3 ratio. In several Graves' hyperthyroidism patients, the study also compared T-cell repertoires from thyroid tissue with T-cell repertoires from blood. Following sampling, methimazole starting at 30 mg daily was given to hyperthyroidism patients, and high-dose intravenous methylprednisolone was given to ophthalmopathy patients. The paper reports TCR Vbeta CDR3 sequencing of some 140 peripheral blood samples: around 45 ophthalmopathy, under 85 hyperthyroidism and around 17 progressor patients. The study at large found these results: During validation, the model predicted progression to ophthalmopathy a median of about 6.5 months ahead of onset, with 60% to 71% sensitivity and 72.22% specificity. Ophthalmopathy was separated from stable hyperthyroidism by a 13 V-J signature model, with 87.88% sensitivity and 81% to 82% specificity obtained in cross-validation and 80%/75% obtained in testing. Most expanded thyroid clonotypes (frequency above 0.001) were also detected in blood, a finding suggesting that blood repertoires may reflect thyroid immune responses. No statistical method was used to fix the sample size in advance, and group allocation was not hidden from the investigators.

In the ophthalmopathy patients, disease was moderately to severely active, with a Clinical Activity Score of 3 or more, a NOSPECS grade of 4 or more, and a duration of less than 3 months. Any patient with an uncontrolled infection, another autoimmune disease, pregnancy or lactation was excluded. Clinical symptoms, serum thyroxine and TRAb, thyroid ultrasound, and orbital computed tomography formed the basis for the diagnoses. Ficoll-Paque density gradient centrifugation was used to isolate PBMCs from about 9 ml of fresh peripheral blood. Total RNA was extracted using Trizol reagent, and RNA quality was assessed on an Agilent 2100 Bioanalyzer. What was sequenced was blood. The TCR originated in a man in his forties or fifties with Graves' ophthalmopathy.

The sequenced DNA is TGTGCCACCAGTGATCAGGGACTAGCGTTAAATGAGCAGTTCTTC. Its protein is CATSDQGLALNEQFF. The chain is assembled from TRBV24-1 and TRBJ2-1, with 10 junctional bases fitting TRBD2. The CDR3 sequence holds 15 residues, the cysteine and phenylalanine included. Solely the CDR3 DNA is kept, with 45 bases framed from the first base. V ends up 3 bases short and J 7 bases short, with an unmatched junction base count of 5. Taken from the germline V gene, the CDR1 and CDR2 loops are KGHDR and SFDVKD.